This TCR beta chain was sequenced for a study of neurological immune-mediated disorders. The making of cDNA relied on 5'RACE with 10-nucleotide random UMIs. TCRdb analysed the 5' RACE reads with MiXCR anew, one entry per CDR3 protein. This table has over 55,000 distinct CDR3 sequences, 2% to 2.5% appearing once. This clonotype was seen many times. Germline V gene data show CDR1 as SQVTM and CDR2 as ANQGSEA. CDR3 length equals 13 residues. Germline trimming cut 7 bases from V and 5 bases from J; bases unmatched to any gene: 9. The TCR comes from a man between 45 and 60 years old with multiple sclerosis. The rearrangement uses TRBV29-1 and TRBJ2-7; 9 bases fit TRBD1. Sequencing was performed on PBMCs. CDR3 in DNA: TGCAGCGCTGGCGGACAGGGGTTTAACGAGCAGTACTTC. Its protein product is CSAGGQGFNEQYF.